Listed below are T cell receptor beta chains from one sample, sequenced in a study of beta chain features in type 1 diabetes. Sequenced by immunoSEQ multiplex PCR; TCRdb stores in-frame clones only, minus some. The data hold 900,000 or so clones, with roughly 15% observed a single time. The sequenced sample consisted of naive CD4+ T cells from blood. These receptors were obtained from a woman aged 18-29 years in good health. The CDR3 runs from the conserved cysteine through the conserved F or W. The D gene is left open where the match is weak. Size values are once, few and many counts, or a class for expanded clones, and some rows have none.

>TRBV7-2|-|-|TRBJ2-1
CASSPGVLGEQFF
TGTGCCAGCAGCCCAGGGGTTTTGGGTGAGCAGTTCTTC
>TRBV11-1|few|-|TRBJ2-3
CASSLGVSRDTQYF
TGTGCCAGCAGCTTAGGTGTGAGTCGAGATACGCAGTATTTT
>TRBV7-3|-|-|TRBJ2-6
CASSLGGRVANVLTF
TGTGCCAGCAGCTTAGGGGGCAGGGTGGCCAACGTCCTGACTTTC
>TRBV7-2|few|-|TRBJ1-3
CASSLAAVTPSSGNTIYF
TGTGCCAGCAGCTTAGCTGCGGTGACGCCAAGCTCTGGAAACACCATATATTTT
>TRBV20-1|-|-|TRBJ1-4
CSVGDNEKLFF
TGCAGTGTAGGGGATAATGAAAAACTGTTTTTT
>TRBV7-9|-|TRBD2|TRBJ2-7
CASSSLGVAGGYEQYF
TGTGCCAGCAGCTCCCTTGGGGTAGCGGGAGGGTACGAGCAGTACTTC
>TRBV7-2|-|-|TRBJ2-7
CASSLERGSGYEQYF
TGTGCCAGCAGCTTAGAGCGAGGGAGTGGCTACGAGCAGTACTTC
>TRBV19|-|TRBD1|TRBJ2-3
CASSDSGGNRVTDTQYF
TGTGCCAGTAGTGACTCAGGGGGAAACCGCGTCACAGATACGCAGTATTTT
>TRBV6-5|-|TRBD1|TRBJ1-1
CASSWGQGWTEAFF
TGTGCCAGCAGTTGGGGACAGGGCTGGACTGAAGCTTTCTTT
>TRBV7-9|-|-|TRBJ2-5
CASSLITAQETQYF
TGTGCCAGCAGCTTAATTACAGCTCAAGAGACCCAGTACTTC
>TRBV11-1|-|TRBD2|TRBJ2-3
CASSLRLAGGPDTQYF
TGTGCCAGCAGCCTCCGACTAGCGGGAGGCCCAGATACGCAGTATTTT
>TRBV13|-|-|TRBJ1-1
CASSRRTTGGNTEAFF
TGTGCCAGCAGCCGACGGACAACAGGAGGGAACACTGAAGCTTTCTTT
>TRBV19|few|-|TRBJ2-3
CASSPDRTREDTQYF
TGTGCCAGTAGTCCGGACAGAACCCGAGAAGATACGCAGTATTTT
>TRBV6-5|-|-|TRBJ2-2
CASRDSLNTGELFF
TGTGCCAGCAGGGACAGTCTAAACACCGGGGAGCTGTTTTTT
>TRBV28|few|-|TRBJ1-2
CASRPRTAHYGYTF
TGTGCCAGCAGACCTCGGACAGCCCACTATGGCTACACCTTC
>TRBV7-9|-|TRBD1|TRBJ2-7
CASSQGDRVSFEQYF
TGTGCCAGCAGCCAAGGGGACAGGGTTAGTTTCGAGCAGTACTTC
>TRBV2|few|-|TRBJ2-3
CAKRTPGYTDTQYF
TGTGCCAAAAGGACACCCGGGTACACAGATACGCAGTATTTT
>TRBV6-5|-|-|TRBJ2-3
CASRNPRVYTQYF
TGTGCCAGCAGAAACCCTCGGGTTTATACGCAGTATTTT
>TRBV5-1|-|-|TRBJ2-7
CASSLDGDGVSYEQYF
TGCGCCAGCAGCTTGGACGGGGACGGAGTATCTTACGAGCAGTACTTC
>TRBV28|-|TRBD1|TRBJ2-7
CASSLTGTGNYEQYF
TGTGCCAGCAGTTTAACCGGGACAGGGAACTACGAGCAGTACTTC
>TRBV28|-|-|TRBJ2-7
CASTFGSYEQYF
TGTGCCAGCACCTTCGGGAGCTACGAGCAGTACTTC
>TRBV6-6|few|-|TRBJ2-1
CASSYSQGIHEQFF
TGTGCCAGCAGTTACTCGCAGGGTATCCATGAGCAGTTCTTC
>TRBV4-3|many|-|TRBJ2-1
CASSLDEKVMREQFF
TGCGCCAGCAGCCTAGACGAAAAGGTTATGCGGGAGCAGTTCTTC
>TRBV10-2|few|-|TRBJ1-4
CASSGVGGPLQEKLFF
TGCGCCAGCAGTGGGGTCGGTGGCCCCTTGCAAGAAAAACTGTTTTTT
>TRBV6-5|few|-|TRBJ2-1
CASSSYRESFF
TGTGCCAGCAGTAGTTACAGGGAGTCGTTCTTC
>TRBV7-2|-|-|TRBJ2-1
CASSLLLPVSYNEQFF
TGTGCCAGCAGCTTACTTCTACCTGTATCCTACAATGAGCAGTTCTTC
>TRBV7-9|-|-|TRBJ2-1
CASSLTTSYDEQFF
TGTGCCAGCAGCCTCACAACTAGTTACGATGAGCAGTTCTTC
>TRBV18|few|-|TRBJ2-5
CASSTRDTFGETQYF
TGTGCCAGCTCAACCCGGGACACCTTCGGGGAGACCCAGTACTTC
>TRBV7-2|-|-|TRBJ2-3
CASSLVSATDTQYF
TGTGCCAGCAGCTTAGTCTCTGCTACAGATACGCAGTATTTT
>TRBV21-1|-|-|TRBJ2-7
CASSKEPKLRQGPLLEQYF
TGTGCCAGCAGCAAAGAACCTAAACTCCGGCAGGGGCCCCTACTTGAGCAGTACTTC
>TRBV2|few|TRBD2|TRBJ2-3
CASRKLAGQQDTQYF
TGTGCCAGCAGAAAATTAGCGGGGCAGCAAGATACGCAGTATTTT
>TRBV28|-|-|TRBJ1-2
CASSVGDNNYGYTF
TGTGCCAGCAGTGTAGGAGACAACAACTATGGCTACACCTTC
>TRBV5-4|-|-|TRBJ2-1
CASSPLAGGAYNEQFF
TGTGCCAGCAGCCCACTAGCAGGGGGGGCCTACAATGAGCAGTTCTTC
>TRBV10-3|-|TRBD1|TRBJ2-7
CAISAGTGTYEQYF
TGTGCCATCAGTGCGGGGACAGGTACCTACGAGCAGTACTTC
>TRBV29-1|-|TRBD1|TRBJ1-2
CSVVTQSTGVNYGYTF
TGCAGCGTTGTCACCCAATCGACAGGGGTAAACTATGGCTACACCTTC
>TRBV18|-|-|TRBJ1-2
CASSFDSNYGYTF
TGTGCCAGCTCCTTCGACAGTAACTATGGCTACACCTTC
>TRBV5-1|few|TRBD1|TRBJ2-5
CASSLGGARQGQETQYF
TGCGCCAGCAGCTTGGGAGGGGCCCGACAGGGGCAAGAGACCCAGTACTTC
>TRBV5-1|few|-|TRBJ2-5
CASSLSRETQYF
TGCGCCAGCAGCTTGTCTAGGGAGACCCAGTACTTC
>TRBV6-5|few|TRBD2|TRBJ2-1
CASSLSSGTRNEQFF
TGTGCCAGCAGTCTCTCCTCCGGGACTAGAAATGAGCAGTTCTTC
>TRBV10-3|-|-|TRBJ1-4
CAISEGGGKNEKLFF
TGTGCCATCAGTGAGGGCGGCGGAAAGAATGAAAAACTGTTTTTT
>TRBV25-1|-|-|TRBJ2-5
CASSYATGMQETQYF
TGTGCCAGCAGTTACGCCACAGGGATGCAAGAGACCCAGTACTTC
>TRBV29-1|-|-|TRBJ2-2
CSVKRASYGELFF
TGCAGCGTCAAGAGGGCTAGTTACGGGGAGCTGTTTTTT
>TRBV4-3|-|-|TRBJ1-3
CASSQDLLGNTIYF
TGCGCCAGCAGCCAAGATCTCCTTGGAAACACCATATATTTT
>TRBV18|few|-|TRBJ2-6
CASSPRQTSGANVLTF
TGTGCCAGCTCACCACGACAAACCTCTGGGGCCAACGTCCTGACTTTC
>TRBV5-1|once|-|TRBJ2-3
CASRDGRDGSDTQYF
TGCGCCAGTAGGGATGGCAGGGACGGGTCAGATACGCAGTATTTT
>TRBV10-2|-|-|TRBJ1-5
CASSDPGSNQPQHF
TGCGCCAGCAGTGACCCGGGGAGCAATCAGCCCCAGCATTTT
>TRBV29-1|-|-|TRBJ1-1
CSVARRGTEAFF
TGCAGCGTTGCTCGGAGGGGCACTGAAGCTTTCTTT
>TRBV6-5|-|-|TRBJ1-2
CASSFTPGHYGYTF
TGTGCCAGCAGTTTCACTCCGGGACACTATGGCTACACCTTC
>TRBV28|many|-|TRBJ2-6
CASSVDRPGANVLTF
TGTGCCAGCAGTGTCGACAGACCTGGGGCCAACGTCCTGACTTTC
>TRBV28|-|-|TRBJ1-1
CASSTLGGTEAFF
TGTGCCAGCAGTACCCTAGGGGGCACTGAAGCTTTCTTT
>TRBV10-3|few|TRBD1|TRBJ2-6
CAISQRDRDNSGANVLTF
TGTGCCATCAGTCAACGGGACAGGGATAACTCTGGGGCCAACGTCCTGACTTTC
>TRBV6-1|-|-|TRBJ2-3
CASSGGRAQSTDTQYF
TGTGCCAGCAGTGGCGGCAGGGCCCAATCCACAGATACGCAGTATTTT
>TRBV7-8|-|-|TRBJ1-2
CASSLGRQADGYTF
TGTGCCAGCAGCTTGGGTCGACAGGCGGATGGCTACACCTTC
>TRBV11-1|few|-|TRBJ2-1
CASSFSHEQFF
TGTGCCAGCAGCTTCAGCCATGAGCAGTTCTTC
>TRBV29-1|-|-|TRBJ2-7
CSVEHLYEQYF
TGCAGCGTTGAACACCTCTACGAGCAGTACTTC
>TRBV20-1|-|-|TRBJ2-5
CSAMEQYF
TGCAGTGCTATGGAGCAGTACTTC
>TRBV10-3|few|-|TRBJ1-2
CAISKAPGVGYGYTF
TGTGCCATCAGTAAGGCCCCCGGGGTGGGCTATGGCTACACCTTC
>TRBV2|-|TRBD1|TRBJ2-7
CASSVRDRTYEQYF
TGTGCCAGCAGTGTCAGGGACAGAACCTACGAGCAGTACTTC
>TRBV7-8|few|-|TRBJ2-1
CASSLVIAGTYNEQFF
TGTGCCAGCAGCTTAGTGATTGCGGGAACCTACAATGAGCAGTTCTTC
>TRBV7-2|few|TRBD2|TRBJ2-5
CASRPWTSGQETQYF
TGTGCCAGCAGACCTTGGACTAGCGGCCAAGAGACCCAGTACTTC